The sequence of this T cell receptor beta chain was determined in a study of neoadjuvant anti-PD-1 for oral cavity cancer. Study summary: Non-progressing patients received a fourth nivolumab dose near day 43, then surgery on days 50-56. Study-wide findings and caveats: Pretreatment Treg/Th17 ratio correlated inversely with post-treatment tumor clonality.

Germline CDR1 SGHRS, CDR2 YFSETQ. The V segment lost 0 bases and the J segment 1 base; nucleotides outside the gene matches: 14. CDR3 length equals 19 residues. To note about this clone: Its antigen is not known.

Assay used: immunoSEQ multiplex PCR; TCRdb lists only in-frame clones, some missing. The profile shows more than 50,000 clones, around four fifths of them singletons. This receptor was identified in a person aged 40-85 years with oral cavity squamous cell carcinoma. The specimen comprised PBMCs, sampled before nivolumab (anti-PD-1) treatment. This sequence joins TRBV5-1 and TRBJ2-7, with 9 bases fitting TRBD2. The CDR3 sequence is CASSLARGSGSLRSYEQYF. In DNA, the CDR3 is TGCGCCAGCAGCTTGGCCCGGGGTAGCGGGAGTCTCCGTTCCTACGAGCAGTACTTC. The complete variable domain, with remaining parts taken from reference TRBV5-1 and TRBJ2-7, reads KAGVTQTPRYLIKTRGQQVTLSCSPISGHRSVSWYQQTPGQGLQFLFEYFSETQRNKGNFPGRFSGRQFSNSRSEMNVSTLELGDSALYLCASSLARGSGSLRSYEQYFGPGTRLTVT.